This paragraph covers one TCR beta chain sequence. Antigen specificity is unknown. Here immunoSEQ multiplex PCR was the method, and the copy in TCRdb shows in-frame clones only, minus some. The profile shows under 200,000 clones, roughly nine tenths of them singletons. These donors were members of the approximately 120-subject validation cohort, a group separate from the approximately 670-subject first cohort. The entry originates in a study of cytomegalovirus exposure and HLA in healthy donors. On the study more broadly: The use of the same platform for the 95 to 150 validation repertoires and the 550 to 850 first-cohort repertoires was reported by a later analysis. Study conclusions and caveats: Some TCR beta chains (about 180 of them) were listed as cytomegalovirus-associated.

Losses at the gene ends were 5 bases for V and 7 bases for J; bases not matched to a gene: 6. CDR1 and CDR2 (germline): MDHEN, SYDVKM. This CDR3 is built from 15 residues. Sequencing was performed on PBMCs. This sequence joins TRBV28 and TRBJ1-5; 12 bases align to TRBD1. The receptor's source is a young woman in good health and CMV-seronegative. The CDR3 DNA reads TGTGCCAGCAGTCTCCCGGGACAGGGGGCGCAGCCCCAGCATTTT. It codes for CASSLPGQGAQPQHF.